This T cell receptor (beta chain) comes out of a study of blood T cell repertoires in COVID-19. Overall study: Acute and convalescent COVID-19 samples came from the United States, Italy and Spain.

Germline CDR1 reads ENHRY; CDR2 reads SYGVKD. With 6 bases clipped from V and 4 bases from J, the junction kept 7 bases outside the gene matches. This CDR3 has 15 residues. In its sample, this clone was seen a few times. Libraries were prepared by immunoSEQ multiplex PCR; TCRdb keeps only in-frame clonotypes and omits some of them. The repertoire has tens of thousands of clones, roughly four fifths of them found once; the top ten carry about 10%. This TCR derives from a man in his 60s with acute or convalescent COVID-19. The sample consisted of peripheral blood. The chain joins TRBV10-3 to TRBJ1-1; the match to TRBD1 covers 11 bases. This CDR3 is CAISPGQGASTEAFF. CDR3 in DNA: TGTGCCATCAGCCCCGGACAGGGGGCGAGCACTGAAGCTTTCTTT.